This TCR beta chain appears in the sequencing data of a study of blood T cell repertoires in COVID-19. About the research overall: From T cells, B-cell-depleted T cells, or PBMCs came the material, which was cDNA or gDNA.

Some clones are missing from TCRdb's copy, which holds only in-frame ones; the method was immunoSEQ multiplex PCR. Of nearly 400,000 clones listed, roughly 91% are singletons. Germline-derived CDR1 and CDR2 are KGHSH and LQKENI. With 3 bases clipped from V and 4 bases from J, the junction kept 10 bases outside the gene matches. This CDR3 comprises 16 residues. The J gene is TRBJ1-2, the V gene TRBV18, with 8 nucleotides matching TRBD1. The sequenced material came from PBMCs or T cells enriched from blood (not recorded which). This clonotype was sampled from a woman between 25 and 40 years old who had recovered from COVID-19. The CDR3 DNA reads TGTGCCAGCTCACCCACAGGGGGGACCTCTGGCTATGGCTACACCTTC. Protein product: CASSPTGGTSGYGYTF.